One and the same sample provided the 24 T cell receptor beta chains below, sequenced in a study of blood T cell repertoires in COVID-19. Method: immunoSEQ multiplex PCR; TCRdb's copy keeps in-frame clones and lacks some. The table has approximately 250,000 clones, 70% to 90% seen once. Sequenced input: peripheral blood. These receptors came from a young man with active or convalescent COVID-19.

The chain recombines TRBV25-1 with TRBJ1-1; D remains ambiguous. The CDR3 sequence is 13 residues long. Trimming pared 0 bases from V and 2 bases from J, leaving 4 bases between. Germline loops: CDR1 MGHDK, CDR2 SYGVNS. CDR3 in amino acids: CASSEYTNTEAFF. CDR3 nucleotides: TGTGCCAGCAGTGAATACACAAACACTGAAGCTTTCTTT.

This rearrangement joins TRBV5-5 to TRBJ1-5; D call uncertain. The germline V and J ends were trimmed by 1 base and 2 bases, with 7 bases remaining between them. The germline CDR1 and CDR2 sequences are SGHKS and YYEKEE (reference sequence). The CDR3 consists of 14 residues. In nucleotides, the CDR3 is TGTGCCAGCAGCTTGTCCACTGGCAATCAGCCCCAGCATTTT. Protein: CASSLSTGNQPQHF.

The chain uses TRBV27 and TRBJ1-6, with 9 positions matching TRBD1. V lost 3 bases to trimming and J lost 8 bases; unmatched junction nucleotides: 5. This CDR3 comprises 15 residues. Germline CDR1 MNHEY, CDR2 SMNVEV (reference sequence). The CDR3 sequence: CASSFTGGLDSPLHF. CDR3 DNA sequence: TGTGCCAGCAGTTTCACAGGGGGCTTGGATTCACCCCTCCACTTT.

The V gene is TRBV16, the J gene TRBJ1-1; maybe TRBD1 (5 bases). CDR3 length: 13 amino acids. The germline CDR1 and CDR2 sequences are KGHSY and FQNENV. Trimming stripped 2 bases from V and 3 bases from J, with 7 bases between. The DNA for the CDR3 is TGTGCCAGCAGCCAAACAGGATACACTGAAGCTTTCTTT. Its protein is CASSQTGYTEAFF.

The chain combines TRBV3-1 (or the pseudogene TRBV3-2) with TRBJ2-2; no clear D gene. Deletions cut 0 bases from V and 0 bases from J, with 5 bases between. Germline-derived CDR1 and CDR2 are LGHDT and YNNKEL (reference sequence). This CDR3 contains 15 residues. CDR3 sequence reads: CASSQDASNTGELFF. The CDR3 nucleotides read TGTGCCAGCAGCCAAGATGCGTCGAACACCGGGGAGCTGTTTTTT.

CDR3 nucleotide sequence: TGTGCCAGCAGCTTAGATCGCAATGAGCAGTTCTTC. Protein sequence: CASSLDRNEQFF. This chain connects TRBV11-1 to TRBJ2-1; D is uncertain. This CDR3 has 12 amino acids. Germline values: CDR1 SGHAT, CDR2 FQDESV (reference sequence). Trimming left V 1 base short and J 6 bases short, with 4 bases between.

The gene calls are TRBV27 and TRBJ2-7; possible D gene TRBD2, 6 bases. Germline CDR1 is MNHEY and CDR2 is SMNVEV (reference sequence). The CDR3 consists of 15 residues. V lost 5 bases, J lost 3 bases, and 17 bases lay in between. The CDR3 DNA sequence: TGTGCCAGCAGTAGGTCGGCAGGGACTCTCTACGAGCAGTACTTC. Its translation: CASSRSAGTLYEQYF.

CDR3 loop: CASSGTGYLEQYF. DNA of the CDR3: TGTGCCAGCAGTGGCACAGGGTATCTGGAGCAGTACTTC. This sequence joins TRBV25-1 and TRBJ2-7; possibly TRBD1 for D (6 bases). Trimming took 4 bases from V and 7 from J, leaving 14 bases between them. CDR3 length: 13 residues. CDR1 MGHDK and CDR2 SYGVNS come from the germline V gene.

The chain uses TRBV18 and TRBJ2-3; tentative D call: TRBD2 (5 bases). Per the germline V gene, CDR1 is KGHSH and CDR2 is LQKENI. V lost 1 base and J lost 2, with 16 bases in between. The CDR3 runs to 17 residues. CDR3 DNA: TGTGCCAGCTCACCACGAGGTAGTCCGGGGTTCACAGATACGCAGTATTTT. It yields the protein CASSPRGSPGFTDTQYF.

This clone was observed a single time. V and J are TRBV30 and TRBJ1-1; perhaps TRBD1 as D (6 bases). This CDR3 spans 15 amino acids. Germline assignment: CDR1 GTSNPN and CDR2 SVGIG (reference sequence). V was pared by 3 bases and J by 3 bases, with 17 bases between. In DNA form, the CDR3 reads TGTGCCTGGAGCAGACTAGGGGGGGAGGACACTGAAGCTTTCTTT. As protein: CAWSRLGGEDTEAFF.

The rearrangement uses TRBV6-2 or TRBV6-3 and TRBJ1-2, with TRBD1 identical over 7 bases. This CDR3 has 16 residues. Per germline, CDR1 MNHEY and CDR2 SVGEGT. Trimming cost V 2 bases and J 6 bases; bases outside gene matches: 12. The CDR3 here is CASSYLPRQGYDGYTF. The CDR3 DNA reads TGTGCCAGCAGTTACCTTCCGAGACAGGGCTATGATGGCTACACCTTC.

The chain uses TRBV2 and TRBJ2-3; the match to TRBD1 covers 7 bases. Losses at the gene ends were 4 bases for V and 1 base for J; bases not matched to a gene: 2. The CDR3 spans 14 residues. Looked up from germline, CDR1 is SNHLY and CDR2 is FYNNEI. The CDR3 loop is CASSGGGGTDTQYF. The CDR3 DNA reads TGTGCCAGCAGTGGAGGGGGCGGCACAGATACGCAGTATTTT.

This chain links TRBV27 with TRBJ1-5; D is ambiguous. CDR1 and CDR2 (germline): MNHEY, SMNVEV (reference sequence). The length of the CDR3 is 14 residues. V shed 4 bases and J shed 1 base, with 8 bases lying between them. CDR3: CASSYWPSNQPQHF. The CDR3 DNA is TGTGCCAGCAGTTATTGGCCAAGCAATCAGCCCCAGCATTTT.

The chain links TRBV9 to TRBJ2-3, with 7 bases lining up with TRBD1. After removal of 3 bases from V and 3 bases from J, the junction contained 10 bases not matched to a gene. Germline CDR1 and CDR2: SGDLS and YYNGEE. The CDR3 contains 16 residues. CDR3 DNA sequence: TGTGCCAGCAGCGGTGGACAGGTCGTCGCGACAGATACGCAGTATTTT. Translating gives CASSGGQVVATDTQYF.

This chain links TRBV19 with TRBJ2-3; a weak D match, TRBD1 (5 bases). CDR1 and CDR2 from the germline V gene are LNHDA and SQIVND (reference sequence). Deletions cut 10 bases from V and 2 bases from J, with 16 bases between. The CDR3 is 14 amino acids. The CDR3 region is CAIRGPRVTDTQYF. The CDR3 coding sequence is TGTGCCATTAGAGGTCCCAGGGTCACAGATACGCAGTATTTT. Using reference TRBV19 and TRBJ2-3 for the parts outside the CDR3, the full variable domain is DGGITQSPKYLFRKEGQNVTLSCEQNLNHDAMYWYRQDPGQGLRLIYYSQIVNDFQKGDIAEGYSVSREKKESFPLTVTSAQKNPTAFYLCAIRGPRVTDTQYFGPGTRLTVL.

V is TRBV5-1 and J is TRBJ2-7; D is possibly TRBD2 (5 bases). The CDR3 sequence is 14 residues long. CDR1 and CDR2 (germline): SGHRS, YFSETQ. Between the trimmed V and J ends, which lost 0 bases and 3 bases, there was a span of 10 bases. The CDR3 DNA reads as TGCGCCAGCAGCTTGGAGTTCAGCGGCTACGAGCAGTACTTC. It yields the protein CASSLEFSGYEQYF.

CDR3 residues: CASSLAQGSGNTIYF. CDR3 nucleotide sequence: TGTGCCAGCAGCTTAGCTCAGGGCTCTGGAAACACCATATATTTT. The chain couples TRBV7-9 to TRBJ1-3; possible D gene TRBD1, 5 bases. Germline CDR1 reads SEHNR; CDR2 reads FQNEAQ (reference sequence). CDR3 size: 15 residues. Trimming took off 0 bases at V and 0 bases at J, with 6 bases between the two ends. The whole variable domain, filled in from reference TRBV7-9 and TRBJ1-3, reads DTGVSQNPRHKITKRGQNVTFRCDPISEHNRLYWYRQTLGQGPEFLTYFQNEAQLEKSRLLSDRFSAERPKGSFSTLEIQRTEQGDSAMYLCASSLAQGSGNTIYFGEGSWLTVV.

In this sample, this clone turned up a few times. V and J are TRBV2 and TRBJ1-2, with 8 bases fitting TRBD1. CDR1 and CDR2 from the germline V gene are SNHLY and FYNNEI. The CDR3 sequence is 16 residues long. J gave up 2 bases and V 3 bases, and 8 bases lay outside the gene matches. This chain's CDR3 is CASSDGRGHKNYGYTF. As DNA, the CDR3 is TGTGCCAGCAGTGACGGCAGGGGGCACAAGAACTATGGCTACACCTTC. Looking up the rest from reference TRBV2 and TRBJ1-2 gives the full variable domain: EPEVTQTPSHQVTQMGQEVILRCVPISNHLYFYWYRQILGQKVEFLVSFYNNEISEKSEIFDDQFSVERPDGSNFTLKIRSTKLEDSAMYFCASSDGRGHKNYGYTFGSGTRLTVV.

This clone was seen a few times. The chain combines TRBV7-2 with TRBJ1-2; tentatively, D is TRBD1 (6 bases). CDR1 and CDR2 (germline): SGHTA, FQGNSA. There are 15 residues in the CDR3. V lost 0 bases to trimming and J lost 7 bases, with 15 bases between them. The CDR3 reads CASSLAGAGVRGYTF. The CDR3 DNA is TGTGCCAGCAGCTTAGCGGGCGCAGGGGTCCGTGGCTACACCTTC.

The chain recombines TRBV4-2 with TRBJ1-3; D is unresolved. The CDR3 extends over 14 amino acids. The germline gives CDR1 LGHNA, CDR2 YNFKEQ. V dropped 5 bases and J dropped 0 bases, with 8 bases sitting between them. The CDR3 loop reads CASSKASSGNTIYF. CDR3 in DNA: TGTGCCAGCAGCAAAGCGAGCTCTGGAAACACCATATATTTT.

This clone showed up just once. The V and J genes are TRBV7-9 and TRBJ2-2; D uncertain. The CDR3 spans 12 residues. Germline V gives CDR1 SEHNR, CDR2 FQNEAQ (reference sequence). V was shortened by 6 bases and J by 4 bases, with 6 bases between the two germline ends. The CDR3 sequence: CASSALTGELFF. CDR3 nucleotide sequence: TGTGCCAGCAGTGCACTCACCGGGGAGCTGTTTTTT.

The chain uses TRBV7-6 and TRBJ2-2; 13 bases fit TRBD2. The V segment lost 2 bases and the J segment 0 bases; nucleotides outside the gene matches: 9. The CDR3 totals 20 residues. CDR1 is SGHVS, CDR2 FNYEAQ, per germline. The CDR3 is CASSLKLSGTSGANTGELFF. Written as DNA, the CDR3 is TGTGCCAGCAGCTTAAAACTATCAGGGACTAGCGGGGCGAACACCGGGGAGCTGTTTTTT.

The chain recombines TRBV5-6 with TRBJ2-5; 10 nucleotides align to TRBD1. The CDR3 is 17 amino acids. The V gene's germline CDR1 is SGHDT and CDR2 YYEEEE. V was pared by 0 bases and J by 1 base, with 6 bases of the junction left unmatched. The CDR3 loop is CASSLGDRGPPQETQYF. CDR3 DNA sequence: TGTGCCAGCAGCTTGGGGGACAGGGGACCCCCCCAAGAGACCCAGTACTTC.

J is TRBJ2-5 and V is TRBV15; 13 bases map to TRBD2. V was pared by 1 base and J by 5 bases, with 7 bases of the junction left unmatched. CDR3 length: 17 amino acids. Germline loops: CDR1 LNHNV, CDR2 YYDKDF (reference sequence). CDR3 sequence: CATSRATGLAGMETQYF. CDR3 bases: TGTGCCACCAGCAGAGCGACGGGACTAGCGGGGATGGAGACCCAGTACTTC.